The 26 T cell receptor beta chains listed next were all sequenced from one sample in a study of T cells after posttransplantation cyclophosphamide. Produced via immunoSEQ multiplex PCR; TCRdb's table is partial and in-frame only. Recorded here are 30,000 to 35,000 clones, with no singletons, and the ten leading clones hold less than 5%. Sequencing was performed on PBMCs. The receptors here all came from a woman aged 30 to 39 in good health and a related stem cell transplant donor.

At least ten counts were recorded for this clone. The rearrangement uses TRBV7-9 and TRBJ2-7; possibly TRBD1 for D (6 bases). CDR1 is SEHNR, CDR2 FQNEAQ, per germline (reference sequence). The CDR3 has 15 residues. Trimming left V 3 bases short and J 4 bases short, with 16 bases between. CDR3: CASSLGRQEGYEQYF. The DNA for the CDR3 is TGTGCCAGCAGCTTGGGCCGACAGGAAGGATACGAGCAGTACTTC. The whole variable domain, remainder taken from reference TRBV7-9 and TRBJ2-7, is DTGVSQNPRHKITKRGQNVTFRCDPISEHNRLYWYRQTLGQGPEFLTYFQNEAQLEKSRLLSDRFSAERPKGSFSTLEIQRTEQGDSAMYLCASSLGRQEGYEQYFGPGTRLTVT.

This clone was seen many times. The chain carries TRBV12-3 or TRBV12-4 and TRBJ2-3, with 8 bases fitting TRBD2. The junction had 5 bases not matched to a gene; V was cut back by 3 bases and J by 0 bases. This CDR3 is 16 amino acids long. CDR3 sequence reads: CASSFSGGVSTDTQYF. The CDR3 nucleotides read TGTGCCAGCAGTTTTTCCGGGGGGGTAAGCACAGATACGCAGTATTTT.

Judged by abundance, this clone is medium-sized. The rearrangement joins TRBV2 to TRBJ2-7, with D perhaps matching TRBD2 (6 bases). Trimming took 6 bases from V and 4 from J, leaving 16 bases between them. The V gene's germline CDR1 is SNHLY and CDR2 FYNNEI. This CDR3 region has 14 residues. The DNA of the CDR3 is TGTGCCAGCAGCCTCCCGGAAGGAGGGTACGAGCAGTACTTC. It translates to CASSLPEGGYEQYF.

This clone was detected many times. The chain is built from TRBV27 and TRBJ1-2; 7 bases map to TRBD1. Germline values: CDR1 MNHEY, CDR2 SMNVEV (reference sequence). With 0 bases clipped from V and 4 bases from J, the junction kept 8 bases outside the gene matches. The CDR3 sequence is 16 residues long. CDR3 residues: CASSLSAGGSGYGYTF. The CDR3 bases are TGTGCCAGCAGTTTATCTGCAGGGGGGAGCGGCTATGGCTACACCTTC.

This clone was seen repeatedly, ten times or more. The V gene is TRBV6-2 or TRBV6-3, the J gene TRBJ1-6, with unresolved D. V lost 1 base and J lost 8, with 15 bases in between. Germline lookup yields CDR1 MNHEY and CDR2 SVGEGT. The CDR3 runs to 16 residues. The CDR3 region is CASSYYPTVDYSPLHF. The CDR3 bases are TGTGCCAGCAGTTACTACCCTACAGTGGATTATTCACCCCTCCACTTT.

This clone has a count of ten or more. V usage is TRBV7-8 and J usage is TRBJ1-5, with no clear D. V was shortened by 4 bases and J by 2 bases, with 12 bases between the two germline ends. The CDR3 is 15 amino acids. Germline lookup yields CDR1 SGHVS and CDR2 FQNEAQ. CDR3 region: CASSYDRAGNQPQHF. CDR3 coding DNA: TGTGCCAGCAGCTACGACCGAGCGGGCAATCAGCCCCAGCATTTT.

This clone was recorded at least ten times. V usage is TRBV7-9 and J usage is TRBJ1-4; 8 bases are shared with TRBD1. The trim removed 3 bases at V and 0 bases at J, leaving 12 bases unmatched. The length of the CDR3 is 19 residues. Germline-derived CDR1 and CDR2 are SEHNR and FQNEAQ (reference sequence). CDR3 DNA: TGTGCCAGCAGCTTCGCCTCCGGGACAGGTACTTCAACTAATGAAAAACTGTTTTTT. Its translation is CASSFASGTGTSTNEKLFF.

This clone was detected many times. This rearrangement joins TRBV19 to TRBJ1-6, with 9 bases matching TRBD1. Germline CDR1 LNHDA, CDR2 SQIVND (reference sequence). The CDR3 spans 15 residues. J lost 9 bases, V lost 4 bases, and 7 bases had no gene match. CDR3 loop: CASSTRTGAISPLHF. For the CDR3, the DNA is TGTGCCAGTAGTACTAGGACAGGGGCAATTTCACCCCTCCACTTT.

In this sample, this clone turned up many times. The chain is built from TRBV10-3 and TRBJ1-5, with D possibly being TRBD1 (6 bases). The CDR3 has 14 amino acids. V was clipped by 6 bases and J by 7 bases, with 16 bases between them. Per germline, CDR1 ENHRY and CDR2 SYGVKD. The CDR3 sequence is CAISEGGAEQPQHF. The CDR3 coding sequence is TGTGCCATCAGCGAGGGGGGGGCGGAACAGCCCCAGCATTTT.

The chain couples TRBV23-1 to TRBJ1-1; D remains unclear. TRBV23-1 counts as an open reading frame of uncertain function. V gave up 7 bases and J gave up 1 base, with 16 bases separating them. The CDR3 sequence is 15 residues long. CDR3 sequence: CASKGKQRKNTEAFF. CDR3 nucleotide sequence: TGCGCCAGCAAGGGCAAGCAGAGGAAGAACACTGAAGCTTTCTTT.

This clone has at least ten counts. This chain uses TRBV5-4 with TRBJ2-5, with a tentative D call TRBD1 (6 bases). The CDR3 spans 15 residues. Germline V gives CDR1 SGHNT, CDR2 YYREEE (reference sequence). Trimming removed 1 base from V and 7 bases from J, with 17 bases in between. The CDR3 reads CASSLMGTQTRTQYF. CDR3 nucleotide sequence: TGTGCCAGCAGCTTGATGGGGACACAGACCAGGACCCAGTACTTC.

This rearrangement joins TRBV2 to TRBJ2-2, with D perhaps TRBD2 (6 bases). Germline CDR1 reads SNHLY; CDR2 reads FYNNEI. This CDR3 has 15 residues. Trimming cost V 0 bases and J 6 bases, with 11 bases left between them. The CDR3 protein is CASSEAGGHPGELFF. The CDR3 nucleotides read TGTGCCAGCAGTGAAGCGGGGGGTCACCCCGGGGAGCTGTTTTTT.

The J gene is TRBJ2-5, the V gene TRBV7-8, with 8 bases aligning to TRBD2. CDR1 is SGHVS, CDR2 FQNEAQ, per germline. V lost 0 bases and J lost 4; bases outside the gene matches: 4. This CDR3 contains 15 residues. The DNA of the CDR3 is TGTGCCAGCAGCTTAGCGGCAAGCGGGGGAGAGACCCAGTACTTC. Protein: CASSLAASGGETQYF. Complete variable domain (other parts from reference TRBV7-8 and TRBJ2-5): GAGVSQSPRYKVAKRGQDVALRCDPISGHVSLFWYQQALGQGPEFLTYFQNEAQLDKSGLPSDRFFAERPEGSVSTLKIQRTQQEDSAVYLCASSLAASGGETQYFGPGTRLLVL.

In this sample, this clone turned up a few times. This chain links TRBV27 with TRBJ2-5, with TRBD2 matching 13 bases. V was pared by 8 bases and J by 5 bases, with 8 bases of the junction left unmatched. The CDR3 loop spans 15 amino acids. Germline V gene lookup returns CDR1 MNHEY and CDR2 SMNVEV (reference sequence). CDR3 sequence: CASQGTSGVRETQYF. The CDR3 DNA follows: TGTGCCAGCCAAGGGACTAGCGGGGTTAGGGAGACCCAGTACTTC.

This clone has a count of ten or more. CDR3 loop: CASTPDRTFSGNTIYF. CDR3 nucleotide sequence: TGTGCCAGCACCCCGGACAGGACTTTCTCTGGAAACACCATATATTTT. The chain links TRBV12-3 or TRBV12-4 to TRBJ1-3; 7 bases line up with TRBD1. V shed 7 bases, J shed 0 bases, and the junction held 9 bases outside the gene matches. This CDR3 spans 16 amino acids.

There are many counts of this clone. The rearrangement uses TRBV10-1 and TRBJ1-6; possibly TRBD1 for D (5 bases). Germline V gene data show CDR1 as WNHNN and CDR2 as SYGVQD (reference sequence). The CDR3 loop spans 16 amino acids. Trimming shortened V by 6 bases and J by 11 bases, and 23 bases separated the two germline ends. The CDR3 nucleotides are TGCGCCAGCAGCTCCGGACAAATCTGGGATCCGACACCCCTCCACTTT. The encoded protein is CASSSGQIWDPTPLHF.

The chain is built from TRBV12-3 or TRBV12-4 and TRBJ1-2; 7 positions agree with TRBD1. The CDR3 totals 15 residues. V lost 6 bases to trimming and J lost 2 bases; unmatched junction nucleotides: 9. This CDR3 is CASSPQTGFNYGYTF. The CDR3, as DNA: TGTGCCAGCAGCCCACAGACAGGGTTCAACTATGGCTACACCTTC.

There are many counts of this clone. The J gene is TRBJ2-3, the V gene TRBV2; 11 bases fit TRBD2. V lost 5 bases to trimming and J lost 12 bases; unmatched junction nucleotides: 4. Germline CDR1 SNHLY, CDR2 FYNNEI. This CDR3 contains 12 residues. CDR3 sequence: CASSKLAGVQYF. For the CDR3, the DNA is TGTGCCAGCAGTAAACTAGCGGGGGTCCAGTATTTT.

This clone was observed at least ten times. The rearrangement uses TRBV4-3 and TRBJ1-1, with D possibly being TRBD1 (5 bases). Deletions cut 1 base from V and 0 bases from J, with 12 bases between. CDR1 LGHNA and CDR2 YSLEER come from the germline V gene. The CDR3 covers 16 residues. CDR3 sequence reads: CASSQGQGKMNTEAFF. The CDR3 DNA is TGCGCCAGCAGCCAAGGGCAGGGAAAAATGAACACTGAAGCTTTCTTT.

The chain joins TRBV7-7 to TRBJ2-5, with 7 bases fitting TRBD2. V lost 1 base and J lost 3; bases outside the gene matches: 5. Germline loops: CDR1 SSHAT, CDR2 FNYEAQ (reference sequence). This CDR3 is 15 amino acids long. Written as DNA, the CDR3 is TGTGCCAGCAGCTTAGGGGGGGGTGCCGAAGAGACCCAGTACTTC. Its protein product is CASSLGGGAEETQYF.

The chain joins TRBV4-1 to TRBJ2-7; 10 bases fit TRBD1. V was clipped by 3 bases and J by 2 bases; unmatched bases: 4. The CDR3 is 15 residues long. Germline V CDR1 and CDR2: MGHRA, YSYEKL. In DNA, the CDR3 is TGCGCCAGCAGCCAGAGACAGGGGGCCACCTACGAGCAGTACTTC. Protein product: CASSQRQGATYEQYF.

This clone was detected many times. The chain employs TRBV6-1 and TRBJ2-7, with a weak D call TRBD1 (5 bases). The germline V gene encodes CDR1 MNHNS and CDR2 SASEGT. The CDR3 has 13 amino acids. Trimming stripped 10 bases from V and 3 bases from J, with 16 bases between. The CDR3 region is CATSVQEGYEQYF. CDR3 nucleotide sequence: TGTGCCACCTCAGTACAGGAAGGCTACGAGCAGTACTTC.

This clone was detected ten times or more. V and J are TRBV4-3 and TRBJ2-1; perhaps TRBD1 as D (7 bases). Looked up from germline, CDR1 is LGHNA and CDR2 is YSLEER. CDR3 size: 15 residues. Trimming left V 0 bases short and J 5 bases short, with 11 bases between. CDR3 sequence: CASSQDPGGHNEQFF. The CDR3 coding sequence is TGCGCCAGCAGCCAAGATCCAGGGGGGCACAATGAGCAGTTCTTC.

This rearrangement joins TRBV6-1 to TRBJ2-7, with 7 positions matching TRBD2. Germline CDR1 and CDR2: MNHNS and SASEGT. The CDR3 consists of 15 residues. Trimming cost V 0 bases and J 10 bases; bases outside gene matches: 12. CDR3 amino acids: CASSEARPPSTSQYF. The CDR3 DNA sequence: TGTGCCAGCAGTGAAGCCCGGCCCCCCTCGACTAGCCAGTACTTC.

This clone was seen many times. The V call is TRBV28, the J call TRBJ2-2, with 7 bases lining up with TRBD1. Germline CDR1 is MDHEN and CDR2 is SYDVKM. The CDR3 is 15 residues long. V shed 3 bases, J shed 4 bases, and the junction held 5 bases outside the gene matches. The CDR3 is CASSFGTEITGELFF. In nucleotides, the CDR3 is TGTGCCAGCAGTTTTGGGACAGAGATCACCGGGGAGCTGTTTTTT.

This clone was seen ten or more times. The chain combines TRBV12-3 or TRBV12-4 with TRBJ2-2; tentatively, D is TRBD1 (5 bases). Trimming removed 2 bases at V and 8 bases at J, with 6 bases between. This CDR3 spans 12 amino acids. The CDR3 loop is CASSLRGGELFF. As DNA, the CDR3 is TGTGCCAGCAGTTTAAGGGGAGGGGAGCTGTTTTTT.